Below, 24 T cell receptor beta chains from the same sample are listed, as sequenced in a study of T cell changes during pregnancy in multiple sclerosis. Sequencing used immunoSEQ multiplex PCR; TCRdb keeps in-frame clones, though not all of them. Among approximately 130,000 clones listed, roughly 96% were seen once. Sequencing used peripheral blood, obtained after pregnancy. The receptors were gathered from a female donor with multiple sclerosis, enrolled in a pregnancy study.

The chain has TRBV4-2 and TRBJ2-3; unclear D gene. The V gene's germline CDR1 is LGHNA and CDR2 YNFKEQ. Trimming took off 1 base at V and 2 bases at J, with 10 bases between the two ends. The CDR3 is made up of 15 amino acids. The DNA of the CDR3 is TGTGCCAGCAGCCAAGGAGATATAGACACAGATACGCAGTATTTT. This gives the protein CASSQGDIDTDTQYF.

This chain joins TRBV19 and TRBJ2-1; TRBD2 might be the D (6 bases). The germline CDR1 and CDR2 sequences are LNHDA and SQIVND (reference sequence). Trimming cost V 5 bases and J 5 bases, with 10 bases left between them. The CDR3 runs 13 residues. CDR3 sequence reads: CASSHRGNNEQFF. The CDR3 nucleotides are TGTGCCAGTAGTCACCGGGGGAACAATGAGCAGTTCTTC.

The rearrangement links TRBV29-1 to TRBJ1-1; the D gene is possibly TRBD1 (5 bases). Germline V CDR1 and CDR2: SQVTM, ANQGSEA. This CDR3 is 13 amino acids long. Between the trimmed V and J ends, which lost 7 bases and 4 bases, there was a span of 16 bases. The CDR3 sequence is CSGEDGGPTEAFF. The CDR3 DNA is TGCAGCGGAGAAGACGGGGGACCCACTGAAGCTTTCTTT.

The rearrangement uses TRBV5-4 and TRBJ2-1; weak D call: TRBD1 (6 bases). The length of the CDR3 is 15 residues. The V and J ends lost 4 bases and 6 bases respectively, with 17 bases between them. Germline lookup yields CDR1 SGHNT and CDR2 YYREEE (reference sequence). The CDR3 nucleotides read TGTGCCAGCAGCCAACAACAGGGAAATGGCAATGAGCAGTTCTTC. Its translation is CASSQQQGNGNEQFF.

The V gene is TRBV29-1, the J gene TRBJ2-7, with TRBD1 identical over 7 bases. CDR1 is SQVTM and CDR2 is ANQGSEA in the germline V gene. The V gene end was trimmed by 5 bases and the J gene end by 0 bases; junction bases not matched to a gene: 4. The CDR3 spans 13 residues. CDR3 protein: CSVYRDSSYEQYF. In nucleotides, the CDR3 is TGCAGCGTTTACCGGGACAGCTCCTACGAGCAGTACTTC.

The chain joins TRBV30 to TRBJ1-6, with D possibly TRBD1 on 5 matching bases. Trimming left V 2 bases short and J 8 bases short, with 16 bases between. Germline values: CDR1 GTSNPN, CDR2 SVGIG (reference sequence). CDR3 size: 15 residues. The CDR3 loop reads CAWSFRARTHSPLHF. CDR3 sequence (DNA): TGTGCCTGGAGTTTTAGGGCCCGGACACATTCACCCCTCCACTTT.

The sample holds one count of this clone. CDR3: CASRETASNLYGYTF. In DNA, the CDR3 is TGTGCCAGCAGGGAGACAGCGTCTAATCTTTATGGCTACACCTTC. The chain joins TRBV6-5 to TRBJ1-2; D might be TRBD1 (5 bases). This CDR3 has 15 amino acids. Trimming shortened V by 6 bases and J by 5 bases, and 19 bases separated the two germline ends. Germline V lookup: CDR1 MNHEY, CDR2 SVGAGI.

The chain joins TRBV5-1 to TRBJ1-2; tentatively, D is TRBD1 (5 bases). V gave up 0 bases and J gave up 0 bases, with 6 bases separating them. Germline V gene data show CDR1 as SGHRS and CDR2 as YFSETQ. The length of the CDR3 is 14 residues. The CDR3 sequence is CASSLGQSNYGYTF. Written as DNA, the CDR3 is TGCGCCAGCAGCTTGGGACAGTCTAACTATGGCTACACCTTC.

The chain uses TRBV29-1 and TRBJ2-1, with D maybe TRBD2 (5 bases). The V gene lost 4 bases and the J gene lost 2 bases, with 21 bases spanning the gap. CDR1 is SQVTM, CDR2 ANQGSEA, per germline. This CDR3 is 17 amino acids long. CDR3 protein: CSVGWLAQTPTYNEQFF. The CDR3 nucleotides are TGCAGCGTTGGGTGGTTAGCGCAAACGCCAACCTACAATGAGCAGTTCTTC.

The CDR3 DNA reads TGTGCCAGCAGACCCGGGAGTTCCTACAATGAGCAGTTCTTC. This gives the protein CASRPGSSYNEQFF. The chain has TRBV27 and TRBJ2-1; D perhaps matches TRBD2 (6 bases). This CDR3 has 14 residues. V dropped 6 bases and J dropped 1 base, with 10 bases sitting between them. Germline CDR1 MNHEY, CDR2 SMNVEV (reference sequence).

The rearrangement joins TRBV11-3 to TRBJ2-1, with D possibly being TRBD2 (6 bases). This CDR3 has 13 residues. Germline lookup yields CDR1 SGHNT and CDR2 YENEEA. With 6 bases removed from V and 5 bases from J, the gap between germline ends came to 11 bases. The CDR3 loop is CASRGREDNEQFF. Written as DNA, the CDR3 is TGTGCCAGCAGGGGAAGGGAGGACAATGAGCAGTTCTTC. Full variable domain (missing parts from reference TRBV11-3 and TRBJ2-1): EAGVVQSPRYKIIEKKQPVAFWCNPISGHNTLYWYLQNLGQGPELLIRYENEEAVDDSQLPKDRFSAERLKGVDSTLKIQPAELGDSAVYLCASRGREDNEQFFGPGTRLTVL.

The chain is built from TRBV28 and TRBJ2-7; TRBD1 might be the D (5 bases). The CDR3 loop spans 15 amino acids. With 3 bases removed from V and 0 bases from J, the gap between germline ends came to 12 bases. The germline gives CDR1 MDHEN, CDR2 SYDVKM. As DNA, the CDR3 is TGTGCCAGCAGTTTTTCAGGGTCCAACTCCTACGAGCAGTACTTC. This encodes CASSFSGSNSYEQYF.

The CDR3 sequence is CASSLEPEVSYEQYF. DNA of the CDR3: TGTGCCAGCAGCTTAGAACCCGAGGTCTCCTACGAGCAGTACTTC. The chain has TRBV7-8 and TRBJ2-7, with D hard to call. V was clipped by 1 base and J by 0 bases, with 10 bases between them. The CDR3 length is 15 residues. Germline V gene data show CDR1 as SGHVS and CDR2 as FQNEAQ.

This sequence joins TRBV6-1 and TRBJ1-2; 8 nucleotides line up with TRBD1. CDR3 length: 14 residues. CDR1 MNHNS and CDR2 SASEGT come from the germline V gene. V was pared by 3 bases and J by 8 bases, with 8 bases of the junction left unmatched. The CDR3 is CASSEKTGGDGYTF. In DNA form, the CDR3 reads TGTGCCAGCAGTGAGAAAACAGGGGGTGACGGCTACACCTTC.

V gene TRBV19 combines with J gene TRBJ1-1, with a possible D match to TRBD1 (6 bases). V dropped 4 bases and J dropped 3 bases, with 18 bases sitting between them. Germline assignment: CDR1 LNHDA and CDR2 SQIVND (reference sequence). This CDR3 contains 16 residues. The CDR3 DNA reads TGTGCCAGTAGTACATCATACCGCAGGGGCTACACTGAAGCTTTCTTT. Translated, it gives CASSTSYRRGYTEAFF.

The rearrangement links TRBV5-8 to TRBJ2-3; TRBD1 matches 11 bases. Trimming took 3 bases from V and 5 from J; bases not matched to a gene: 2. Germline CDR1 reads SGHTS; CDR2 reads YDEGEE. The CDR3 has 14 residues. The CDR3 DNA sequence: TGTGCCAGCAGCTCCGGGACAGGGGGAGATACGCAGTATTTT. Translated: CASSSGTGGDTQYF.

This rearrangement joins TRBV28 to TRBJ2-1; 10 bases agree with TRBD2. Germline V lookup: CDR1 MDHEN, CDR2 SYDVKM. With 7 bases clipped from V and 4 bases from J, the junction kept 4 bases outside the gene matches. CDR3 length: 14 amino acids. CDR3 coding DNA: TGTGCCAGCATACTAGCGGGGAAGTACAATGAGCAGTTCTTC. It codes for CASILAGKYNEQFF. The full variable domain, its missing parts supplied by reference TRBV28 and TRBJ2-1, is DVKVTQSSRYLVKRTGEKVFLECVQDMDHENMFWYRQDPGLGLRLIYFSYDVKMKEKGDIPEGYSVSREKKERFSLILESASTNQTSMYLCASILAGKYNEQFFGPGTRLTVL.

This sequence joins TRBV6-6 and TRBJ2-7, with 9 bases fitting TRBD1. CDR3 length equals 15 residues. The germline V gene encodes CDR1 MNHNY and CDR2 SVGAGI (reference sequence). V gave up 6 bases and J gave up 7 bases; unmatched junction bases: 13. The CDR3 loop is CASSRGAQGAREQYF. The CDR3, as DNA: TGTGCCAGCAGCAGGGGTGCACAGGGGGCGCGGGAGCAGTACTTC.

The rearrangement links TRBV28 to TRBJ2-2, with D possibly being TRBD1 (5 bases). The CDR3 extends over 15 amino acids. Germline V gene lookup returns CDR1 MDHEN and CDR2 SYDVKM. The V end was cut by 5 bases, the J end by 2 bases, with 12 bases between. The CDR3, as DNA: TGTGCCAGCAGTGAAGACAGCTTAAACACCGGGGAGCTGTTTTTT. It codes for CASSEDSLNTGELFF.

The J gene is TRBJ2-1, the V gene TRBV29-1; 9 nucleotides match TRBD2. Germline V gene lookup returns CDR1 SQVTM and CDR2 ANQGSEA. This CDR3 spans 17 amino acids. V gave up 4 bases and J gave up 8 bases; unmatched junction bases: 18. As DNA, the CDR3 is TGCAGCGTTGGAGTTTCGAAGCGGGGGGACCCAAGCTATGAGCAGTTCTTC. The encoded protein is CSVGVSKRGDPSYEQFF.

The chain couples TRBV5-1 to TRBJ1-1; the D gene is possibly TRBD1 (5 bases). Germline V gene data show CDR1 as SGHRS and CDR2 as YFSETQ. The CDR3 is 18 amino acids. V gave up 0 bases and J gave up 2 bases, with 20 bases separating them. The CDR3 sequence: CASSLVVRGVPANTEAFF. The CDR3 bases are TGCGCCAGCAGCTTGGTGGTTAGGGGCGTTCCCGCAAACACTGAAGCTTTCTTT. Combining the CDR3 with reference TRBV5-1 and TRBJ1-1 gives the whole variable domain KAGVTQTPRYLIKTRGQQVTLSCSPISGHRSVSWYQQTPGQGLQFLFEYFSETQRNKGNFPGRFSGRQFSNSRSEMNVSTLELGDSALYLCASSLVVRGVPANTEAFFGQGTRLTVV.

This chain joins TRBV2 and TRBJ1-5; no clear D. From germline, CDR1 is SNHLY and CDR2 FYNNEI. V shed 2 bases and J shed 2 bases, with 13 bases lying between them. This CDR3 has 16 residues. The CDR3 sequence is CASSELTAWGNQPQHF. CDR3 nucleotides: TGTGCCAGCAGTGAATTAACAGCCTGGGGCAATCAGCCCCAGCATTTT.

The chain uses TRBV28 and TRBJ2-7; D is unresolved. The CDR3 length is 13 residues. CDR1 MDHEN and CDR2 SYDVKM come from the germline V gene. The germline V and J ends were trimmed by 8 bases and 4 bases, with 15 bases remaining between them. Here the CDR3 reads CASSSSPRYEQYF. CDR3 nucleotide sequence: TGTGCCAGCTCCTCGTCTCCCAGGTACGAGCAGTACTTC.

The CDR3 sequence is CASSLSGVGAGELFF. As DNA, the CDR3 is TGTGCCAGCAGCTTAAGCGGGGTCGGTGCCGGGGAGCTGTTTTTT. The V and J genes are TRBV5-4 and TRBJ2-2; 7 bases fit TRBD2. CDR3 length: 15 amino acids. The germline V gene encodes CDR1 SGHNT and CDR2 YYREEE (reference sequence). V lost 2 bases to trimming and J lost 6 bases; unmatched junction nucleotides: 7.